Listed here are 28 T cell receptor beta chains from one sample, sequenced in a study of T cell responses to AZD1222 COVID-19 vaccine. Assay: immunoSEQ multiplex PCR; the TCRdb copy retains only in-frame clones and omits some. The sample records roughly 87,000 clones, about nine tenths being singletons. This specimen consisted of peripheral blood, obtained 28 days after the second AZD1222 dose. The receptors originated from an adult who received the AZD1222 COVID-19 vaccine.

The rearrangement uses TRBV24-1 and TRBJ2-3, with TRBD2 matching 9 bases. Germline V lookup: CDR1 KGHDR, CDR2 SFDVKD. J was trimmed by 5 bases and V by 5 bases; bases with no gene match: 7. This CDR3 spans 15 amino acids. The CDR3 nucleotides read TGTGCCACCAGTGGTGCGGGGGGGCCAGGAGATACGCAGTATTTT. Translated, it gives CATSGAGGPGDTQYF.

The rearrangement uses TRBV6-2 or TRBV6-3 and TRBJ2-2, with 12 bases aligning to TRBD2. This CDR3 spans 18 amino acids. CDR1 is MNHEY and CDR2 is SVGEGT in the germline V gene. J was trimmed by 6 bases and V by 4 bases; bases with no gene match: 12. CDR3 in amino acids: CASSSLAGGRIFSGELFF. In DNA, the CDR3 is TGTGCCAGCAGTTCCCTAGCGGGGGGGCGGATTTTCTCCGGGGAGCTGTTTTTT.

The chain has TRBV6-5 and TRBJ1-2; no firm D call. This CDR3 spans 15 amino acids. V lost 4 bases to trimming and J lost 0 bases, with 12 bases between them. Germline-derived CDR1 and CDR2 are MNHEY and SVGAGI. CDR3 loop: CASSSSWVANYGYTF. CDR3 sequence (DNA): TGTGCCAGCAGTTCGTCCTGGGTAGCTAACTATGGCTACACCTTC.

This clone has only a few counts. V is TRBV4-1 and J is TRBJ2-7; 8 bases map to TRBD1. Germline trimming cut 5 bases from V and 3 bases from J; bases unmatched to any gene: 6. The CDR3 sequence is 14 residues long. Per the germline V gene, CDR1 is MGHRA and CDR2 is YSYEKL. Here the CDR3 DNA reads TGCGCCAGCAGCAACTCACAGGGGGACTACGAGCAGTACTTC. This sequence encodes CASSNSQGDYEQYF.

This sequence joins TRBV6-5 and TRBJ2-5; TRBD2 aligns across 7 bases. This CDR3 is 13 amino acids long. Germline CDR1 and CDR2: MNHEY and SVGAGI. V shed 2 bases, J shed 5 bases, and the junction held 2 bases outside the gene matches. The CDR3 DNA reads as TGTGCCAGCAGTTACCGGGAGGACGAGACCCAGTACTTC. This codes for CASSYREDETQYF.

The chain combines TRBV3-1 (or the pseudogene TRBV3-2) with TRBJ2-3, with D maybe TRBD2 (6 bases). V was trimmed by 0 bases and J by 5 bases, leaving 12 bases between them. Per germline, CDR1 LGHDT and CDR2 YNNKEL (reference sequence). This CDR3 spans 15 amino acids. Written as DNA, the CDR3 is TGTGCCAGCAGCCAAGATAAAAGGAGGGGAGATACGCAGTATTTT. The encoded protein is CASSQDKRRGDTQYF.

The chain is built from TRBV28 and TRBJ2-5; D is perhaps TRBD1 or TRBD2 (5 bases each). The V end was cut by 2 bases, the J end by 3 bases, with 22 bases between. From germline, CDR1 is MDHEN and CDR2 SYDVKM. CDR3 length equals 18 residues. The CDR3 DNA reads TGTGCCAGCAGTTTAACTCTCCCTCGTGGGGGTAGAGAAGAGACCCAGTACTTC. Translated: CASSLTLPRGGREETQYF. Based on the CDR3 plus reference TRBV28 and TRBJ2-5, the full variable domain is DVKVTQSSRYLVKRTGEKVFLECVQDMDHENMFWYRQDPGLGLRLIYFSYDVKMKEKGDIPEGYSVSREKKERFSLILESASTNQTSMYLCASSLTLPRGGREETQYFGPGTRLLVL.

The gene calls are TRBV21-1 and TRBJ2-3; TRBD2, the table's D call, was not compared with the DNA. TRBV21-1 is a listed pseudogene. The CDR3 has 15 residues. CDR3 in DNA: TGTGCCAGCAGCCCTCCCCAAGGAGGGGCAGATACGCAGTATTTT. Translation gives CASSPPQGGADTQYF.

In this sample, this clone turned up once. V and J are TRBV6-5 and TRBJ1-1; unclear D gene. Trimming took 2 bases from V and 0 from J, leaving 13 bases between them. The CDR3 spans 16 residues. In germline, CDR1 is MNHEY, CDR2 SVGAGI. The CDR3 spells CASSYGNSKMNTEAFF. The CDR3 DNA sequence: TGTGCCAGCAGTTACGGGAACAGCAAAATGAACACTGAAGCTTTCTTT.

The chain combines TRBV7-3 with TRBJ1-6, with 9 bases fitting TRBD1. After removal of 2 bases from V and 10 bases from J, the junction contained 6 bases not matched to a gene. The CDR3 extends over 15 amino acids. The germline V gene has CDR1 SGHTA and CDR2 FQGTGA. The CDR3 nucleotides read TGTGCCAGCAGCTTAGCGGGACAGGGAGGATCACCCCTCCACTTT. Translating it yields CASSLAGQGGSPLHF.

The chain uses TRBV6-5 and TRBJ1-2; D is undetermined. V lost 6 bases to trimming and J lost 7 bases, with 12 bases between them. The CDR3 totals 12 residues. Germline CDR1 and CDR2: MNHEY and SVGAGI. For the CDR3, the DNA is TGTGCCAGCAGGGACGTGGGGTTTGGCTACACCTTC. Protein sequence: CASRDVGFGYTF.

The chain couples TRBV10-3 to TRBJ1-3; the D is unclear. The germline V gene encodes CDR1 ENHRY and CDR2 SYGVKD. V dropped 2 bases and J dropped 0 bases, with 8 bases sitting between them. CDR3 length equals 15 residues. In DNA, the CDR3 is TGTGCCATCAGTGAGAAGGTCCACTCTGGAAACACCATATATTTT. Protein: CAISEKVHSGNTIYF.

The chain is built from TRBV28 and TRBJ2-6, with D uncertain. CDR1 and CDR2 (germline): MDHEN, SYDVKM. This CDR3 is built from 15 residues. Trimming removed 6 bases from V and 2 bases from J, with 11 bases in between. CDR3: CASSSLRTGANVLTF. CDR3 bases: TGTGCCAGCAGCTCCCTCAGGACTGGGGCCAACGTCCTGACTTTC.

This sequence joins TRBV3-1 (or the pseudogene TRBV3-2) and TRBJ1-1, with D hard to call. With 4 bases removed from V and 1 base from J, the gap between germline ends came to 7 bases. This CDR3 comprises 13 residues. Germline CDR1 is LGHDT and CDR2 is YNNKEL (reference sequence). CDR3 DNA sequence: TGTGCCAGCAGCCCCTCGGGGAACACTGAAGCTTTCTTT. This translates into CASSPSGNTEAFF.

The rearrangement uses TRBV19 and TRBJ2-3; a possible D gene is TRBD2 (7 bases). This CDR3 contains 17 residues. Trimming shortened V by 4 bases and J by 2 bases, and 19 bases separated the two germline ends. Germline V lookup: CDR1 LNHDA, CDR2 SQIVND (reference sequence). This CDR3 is CASSSAGAHPFTDTQYF. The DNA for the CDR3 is TGTGCCAGTAGTAGTGCGGGGGCTCATCCATTCACAGATACGCAGTATTTT.

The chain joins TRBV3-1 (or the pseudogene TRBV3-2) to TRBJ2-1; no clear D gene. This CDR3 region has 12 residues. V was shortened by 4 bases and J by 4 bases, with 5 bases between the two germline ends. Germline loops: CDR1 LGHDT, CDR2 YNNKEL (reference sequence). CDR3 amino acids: CASSLPYNEQFF. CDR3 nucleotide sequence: TGTGCCAGCAGCCTCCCATACAATGAGCAGTTCTTC.

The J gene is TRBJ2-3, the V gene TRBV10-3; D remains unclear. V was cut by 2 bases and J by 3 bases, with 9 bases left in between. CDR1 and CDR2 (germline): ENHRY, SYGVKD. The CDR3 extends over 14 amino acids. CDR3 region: CAISEPARTDTQYF. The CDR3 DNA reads TGTGCCATCAGTGAGCCGGCTAGGACAGATACGCAGTATTTT.

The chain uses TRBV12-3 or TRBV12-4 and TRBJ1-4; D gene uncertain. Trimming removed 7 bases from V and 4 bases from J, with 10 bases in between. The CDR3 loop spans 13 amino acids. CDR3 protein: CASTFRLNEKLFF. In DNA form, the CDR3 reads TGTGCCAGCACCTTTAGGCTTAATGAAAAACTGTTTTTT.

CDR3 sequence (DNA): TGTGCCAGCAGTTCGGACAGGGCTGGAAACACCATATATTTT. It is translated as CASSSDRAGNTIYF. The J gene is TRBJ1-3, the V gene TRBV28; 8 nucleotides agree with TRBD1. Looked up from germline, CDR1 is MDHEN and CDR2 is SYDVKM. The CDR3 covers 14 residues. Trimming removed 4 bases from V and 2 bases from J; junction bases left unmatched: 1. Looking up the rest from reference TRBV28 and TRBJ1-3 gives the full variable domain: DVKVTQSSRYLVKRTGEKVFLECVQDMDHENMFWYRQDPGLGLRLIYFSYDVKMKEKGDIPEGYSVSREKKERFSLILESASTNQTSMYLCASSSDRAGNTIYFGEGSWLTVV.

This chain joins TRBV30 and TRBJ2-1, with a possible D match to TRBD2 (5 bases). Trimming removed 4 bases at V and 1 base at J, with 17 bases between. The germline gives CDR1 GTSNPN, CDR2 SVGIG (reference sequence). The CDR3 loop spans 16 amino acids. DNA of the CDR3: TGTGCCTGGATGAACTATCATCCGGGGTCCTACAATGAGCAGTTCTTC. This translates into CAWMNYHPGSYNEQFF. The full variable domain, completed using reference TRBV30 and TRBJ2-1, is SQTIHQWPATLVQPVGSPLSLECTVEGTSNPNLYWYRQAAGRGLQLLFYSVGIGQISSEVPQNLSASRPQDRQFILSSKKLLLSDSGFYLCAWMNYHPGSYNEQFFGPGTRLTVL.

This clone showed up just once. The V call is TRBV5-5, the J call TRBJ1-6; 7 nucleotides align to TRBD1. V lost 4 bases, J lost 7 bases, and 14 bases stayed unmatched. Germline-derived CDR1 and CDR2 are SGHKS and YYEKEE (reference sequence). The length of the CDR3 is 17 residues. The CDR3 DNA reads TGTGCCAGCAGCAAACACAGGGGAGAGGGGAGGAATTCACCCCTCCACTTT. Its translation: CASSKHRGEGRNSPLHF.

In nucleotides, the CDR3 is TGTGCCAGCAGGAAGACAGAGGTGAACACTGAAGCTTTCTTT. Its translation is CASRKTEVNTEAFF. The V and J genes are TRBV5-5 and TRBJ1-1; TRBD1 might be the D (5 bases). Germline V gene data show CDR1 as SGHKS and CDR2 as YYEKEE (reference sequence). The length of the CDR3 is 14 residues. V lost 5 bases and J lost 0, with 11 bases in between. The variable domain in full, with the rest retrieved from reference TRBV5-5 and TRBJ1-1, is DAGVTQSPTHLIKTRGQQVTLRCSPISGHKSVSWYQQVLGQGPQFIFQYYEKEERGRGNFPDRFSARQFPNYSSELNVNALLLGDSALYLCASRKTEVNTEAFFGQGTRLTVV.

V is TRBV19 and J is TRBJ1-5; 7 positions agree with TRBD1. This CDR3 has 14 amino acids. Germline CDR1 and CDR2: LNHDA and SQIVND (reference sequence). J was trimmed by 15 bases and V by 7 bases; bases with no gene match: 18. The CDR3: CASMGLPGQSKRHF. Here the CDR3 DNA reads TGTGCCAGTATGGGCCTTCCGGGACAGTCGAAAAGGCATTTT.

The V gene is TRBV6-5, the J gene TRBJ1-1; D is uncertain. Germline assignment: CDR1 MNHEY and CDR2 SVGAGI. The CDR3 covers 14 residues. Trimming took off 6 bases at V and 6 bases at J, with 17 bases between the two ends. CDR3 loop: CASRPLSEYAEAFF. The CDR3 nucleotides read TGTGCCAGCAGGCCCCTCTCCGAATATGCTGAAGCTTTCTTT.

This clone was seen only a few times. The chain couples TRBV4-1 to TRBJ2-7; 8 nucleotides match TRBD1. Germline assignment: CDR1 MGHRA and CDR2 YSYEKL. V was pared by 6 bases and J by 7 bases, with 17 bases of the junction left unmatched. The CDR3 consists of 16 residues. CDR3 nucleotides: TGCGCCAGCAGTAGTTACTATTCAGGGGGCGCGGATGAGCAGTACTTC. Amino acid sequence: CASSSYYSGGADEQYF.

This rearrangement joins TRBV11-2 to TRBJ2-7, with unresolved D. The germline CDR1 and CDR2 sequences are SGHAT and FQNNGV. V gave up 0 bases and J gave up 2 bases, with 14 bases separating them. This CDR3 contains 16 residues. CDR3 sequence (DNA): TGTGCCAGCAGCTTAGAAGTCGCGGCCCCTACCTACGAGCAGTACTTC. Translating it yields CASSLEVAAPTYEQYF. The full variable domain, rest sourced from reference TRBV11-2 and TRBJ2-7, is EAGVAQSPRYKIIEKRQSVAFWCNPISGHATLYWYQQILGQGPKLLIQFQNNGVVDDSQLPKDRFSAERLKGVDSTLKIQPAKLEDSAVYLCASSLEVAAPTYEQYFGPGTRLTVT.

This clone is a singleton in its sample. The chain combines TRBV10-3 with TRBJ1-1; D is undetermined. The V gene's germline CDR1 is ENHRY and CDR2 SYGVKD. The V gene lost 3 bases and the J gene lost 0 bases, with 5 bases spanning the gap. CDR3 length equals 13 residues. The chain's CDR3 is CAISDALNTEAFF. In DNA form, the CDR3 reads TGTGCCATCAGTGATGCCCTGAACACTGAAGCTTTCTTT.

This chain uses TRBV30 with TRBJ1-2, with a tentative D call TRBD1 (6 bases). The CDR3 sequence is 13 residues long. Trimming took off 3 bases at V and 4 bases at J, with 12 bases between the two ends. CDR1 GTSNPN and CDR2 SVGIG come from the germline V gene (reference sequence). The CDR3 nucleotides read TGTGCCTGGAGACCAGGGGCCGGCTATGGCTACACCTTC. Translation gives CAWRPGAGYGYTF.